A single sample gave rise to the 25 T cell receptor beta chains below, sequenced in a study of CD8 T cells in Susac syndrome. RNA totalling 0.5 to 1 ug underwent reverse transcription with random hexamers. MiXCR, applied by TCRdb to the immunoSEQ multiplex PCR reads, yields one record per CDR3 protein. The profile shows 160,000 or so distinct CDR3 sequences, under 95% of them singletons. Sample: CD4+ T cells from PBMCs. All receptors come from a human donor with Susac syndrome.

The chain employs TRBV20-1 and TRBJ2-5; TRBD2 might be the D (6 bases). The CDR3 is 14 amino acids. Germline V lookup: CDR1 DFQATT, CDR2 SNEGSKA (reference sequence). V was clipped by 0 bases and J by 4 bases, with 12 bases between them. This chain's CDR3 is CSARDPVGRETQYF. CDR3 coding DNA: TGCAGTGCTAGAGATCCTGTCGGGAGAGAGACCCAGTACTTC.

The gene calls are TRBV12-3 or TRBV12-4 and TRBJ1-5; no reliable D call. This CDR3 region has 14 residues. Trimming removed 5 bases from V and 1 base from J, with 9 bases in between. The CDR3 protein is CASSMGISNQPQHF. In nucleotides, the CDR3 is TGTGCCAGCAGTATGGGCATCAGCAATCAGCCCCAGCATTTT.

The chain couples TRBV20-1 to TRBJ1-2; D possibly corresponds to TRBD1 (5 bases). Trimming pared 2 bases from V and 5 bases from J, leaving 21 bases between. There are 16 residues in the CDR3. Germline assignment: CDR1 DFQATT and CDR2 SNEGSKA (reference sequence). CDR3 in DNA: TGCAGTGCTAGACCTCGGGACCCCCAAAGGGTTTATGGCTACACCTTC. Protein sequence: CSARPRDPQRVYGYTF.

The DNA of the CDR3 is TGTGCCAGCAGCCGGGACAGTCTGAGCTCCTACGAGCAGTACTTC. Translated, it gives CASSRDSLSSYEQYF. This rearrangement joins TRBV7-9 to TRBJ2-7; TRBD1 agrees at 7 bases. J lost 0 bases, V lost 5 bases, and 7 bases had no gene match. The CDR3 is 15 amino acids. The germline gives CDR1 SEHNR, CDR2 FQNEAQ (reference sequence).

This clonotype was detected only once. The V and J genes are TRBV12-3 or TRBV12-4 and TRBJ2-6; D remains ambiguous. The V and J ends lost 4 bases and 0 bases respectively, with 10 bases between them. This CDR3 is 16 amino acids long. As DNA, the CDR3 is TGTGCCAGCAGTTCCAATCCGAGCTCTGGGGCCAACGTCCTGACTTTC. Its protein is CASSSNPSSGANVLTF.

The rearrangement uses TRBV9 and TRBJ1-4; D may be TRBD1 (5 bases). The germline V gene encodes CDR1 SGDLS and CDR2 YYNGEE. The length of the CDR3 is 15 residues. V was pared by 3 bases and J by 4 bases, with 13 bases between. Here the CDR3 reads CASSDDRADNEKLFF. For the CDR3, the DNA is TGTGCCAGCAGCGACGACAGAGCAGATAATGAAAAACTGTTTTTT.

V and J are TRBV14 and TRBJ2-7, with 10 positions matching TRBD2. This CDR3 has 14 residues. Germline trimming cut 4 bases from V and 5 bases from J; bases unmatched to any gene: 5. CDR1 and CDR2 from the germline V gene are SGHDN and FVKESK. The CDR3 DNA follows: TGTGCCAGCAGCCGCACTAGCGGGGTAAACGAGCAGTACTTC. It specifies CASSRTSGVNEQYF.

This clonotype appeared once. The chain links TRBV5-1 to TRBJ1-2, with a possible D match to TRBD1 (5 bases). This CDR3 spans 14 amino acids. The V gene's germline CDR1 is SGHRS and CDR2 YFSETQ. Trimming pared 0 bases from V and 1 base from J, leaving 7 bases between. CDR3 in amino acids: CASSLGTSNYGYTF. The CDR3 DNA follows: TGCGCCAGCAGCTTGGGGACAAGTAACTATGGCTACACCTTC.

V and J are TRBV5-1 and TRBJ2-7, with 10 bases that match TRBD2. Germline CDR1 SGHRS, CDR2 YFSETQ. There are 16 residues in the CDR3. V lost 4 bases and J lost 2; bases outside the gene matches: 9. CDR3 region: CASSVPSGGPPYEQYF. The CDR3, as DNA: TGCGCCAGCAGCGTCCCTAGCGGGGGTCCTCCCTACGAGCAGTACTTC.

V gene TRBV9 combines with J gene TRBJ2-5; 9 nucleotides match TRBD1. V shed 0 bases and J 4 bases; nucleotides not matched to a gene: 10. Looked up from germline, CDR1 is SGDLS and CDR2 is YYNGEE. This CDR3 contains 17 residues. CDR3 residues: CASSVGEQGARRETQYF. The DNA of the CDR3 is TGTGCCAGCAGCGTAGGGGAACAGGGGGCTAGGAGAGAGACCCAGTACTTC.

V is TRBV20-1 and J is TRBJ2-3; TRBD2 might be the D (5 bases). The ends were cut back, 8 bases at V and 4 bases at J, with 10 bases in the middle. Germline CDR1 and CDR2: DFQATT and SNEGSKA (reference sequence). The CDR3 has 11 amino acids. CDR3 region: CSSEVADTQYF. CDR3 DNA sequence: TGCAGTTCGGAGGTAGCAGATACGCAGTATTTT.

The chain has TRBV4-2 and TRBJ1-1; no clear D gene. The CDR3 has 15 residues. Trimming pared 1 base from V and 4 bases from J, leaving 13 bases between. Germline loops: CDR1 LGHNA, CDR2 YNFKEQ. As DNA, the CDR3 is TGTGCCAGCAGCCAAGGTAGCAGGATGCTCACTGAAGCTTTCTTT. Encoded protein: CASSQGSRMLTEAFF.

The J gene is TRBJ1-2, the V gene TRBV30; unclear D gene. Germline V gene data show CDR1 as GTSNPN and CDR2 as SVGIG (reference sequence). The CDR3 sequence is 13 residues long. V was clipped by 3 bases and J by 7 bases, with 15 bases between them. The CDR3 loop reads CAWSPFMGSGYTF. CDR3 DNA: TGTGCCTGGAGCCCGTTCATGGGGTCTGGCTACACCTTC.

The V and J genes are TRBV20-1 and TRBJ1-3, with TRBD1 matching over 7 bases. The CDR3 has 15 residues. CDR1 is DFQATT and CDR2 is SNEGSKA in the germline V gene (reference sequence). V dropped 5 bases and J dropped 2; count of bases not matched to a gene: 9. The DNA for the CDR3 is TGCAGTGCTTCGGGGGACAGTCATACTGGAAACACCATATATTTT. It codes for CSASGDSHTGNTIYF.

As concerns this clonotype: A junction boundary mismatches the germline segment, possibly from a read error. The chain has TRBV5-6 and TRBJ2-7; D is possibly TRBD1 or TRBD2 (5 bases each). CDR1 is SGHDT and CDR2 is YYEEEE in the germline V gene. The CDR3 has 11 amino acids. The CDR3 region is CASSVSGTQTF. CDR3 bases: TGTGCCAGCAGCGTATCCGGGACCCAAACATTC.

V is TRBV5-1 and J is TRBJ2-6; the D is unclear. V dropped 0 bases and J dropped 0 bases, with 7 bases sitting between them. This CDR3 is built from 16 residues. Germline CDR1 SGHRS, CDR2 YFSETQ. Here the CDR3 DNA reads TGCGCCAGCAGCTTGGCCGGAGTCTCTGGGGCCAACGTCCTGACTTTC. It specifies CASSLAGVSGANVLTF.

In DNA, the CDR3 is TGTGCCAGCAGCCCAGCGGGGGGAGTGTACAATGAGCAGTTCTTC. As protein: CASSPAGGVYNEQFF. J is TRBJ2-1 and V is TRBV3-1; TRBD2 matches 9 bases. Losses at the gene ends were 4 bases for V and 4 bases for J; bases not matched to a gene: 5. CDR3 length: 15 amino acids. The germline CDR1 and CDR2 sequences are LGHDT and YNNKEL (reference sequence).

The gene calls are TRBV7-9 and TRBJ1-6, with 7 bases that match TRBD1. The CDR3 runs 15 residues. V dropped 6 bases and J dropped 7; count of bases not matched to a gene: 9. Germline values: CDR1 SEHNR, CDR2 FQNEAQ (reference sequence). Here the CDR3 reads CASRGPGQSNSPLHF. The DNA of the CDR3 is TGTGCCAGCAGGGGTCCGGGACAGTCAAATTCACCCCTCCACTTT.

The chain combines TRBV13 with TRBJ2-7; TRBD2 matches 9 bases. The CDR3 contains 13 residues. Germline CDR1 PRHDT, CDR2 FYEKMQ (reference sequence). Trimming at V came to 2 bases and at J to 5 bases, leaving 1 base not matched to a gene. The CDR3 DNA is TGTGCCAGCAGCTTACTAGCGGGAAACGAGCAGTACTTC. Amino acids: CASSLLAGNEQYF.

V and J are TRBV6-1 and TRBJ2-6; tentatively, D is TRBD1 or TRBD2 (5 bases each). There are 16 residues in the CDR3. Germline CDR1 reads MNHNS; CDR2 reads SASEGT. Trimming shortened V by 6 bases and J by 2 bases, and 14 bases separated the two germline ends. In nucleotides, the CDR3 is TGTGCCAGCAGACCCCCCGGGACCACTGGGGCCAACGTCCTGACTTTC. Encoded protein: CASRPPGTTGANVLTF.

The chain has TRBV6-5 and TRBJ1-5; D call uncertain. The CDR3 totals 13 residues. From germline, CDR1 is MNHEY and CDR2 SVGAGI. The V end lost 6 bases, the J end lost 4 bases, and 10 bases lay between the germline ends. The CDR3 region has the DNA TGTGCCAGCAGCGAACAGTTGAATCAGCCCCAGCATTTT. It encodes CASSEQLNQPQHF.

J is TRBJ1-1 and V is TRBV5-1; tentatively, D is TRBD1 (5 bases). The CDR3 is 15 amino acids. V dropped 1 base and J dropped 0 bases, with 10 bases sitting between them. CDR1 SGHRS and CDR2 YFSETQ come from the germline V gene. The CDR3 is CASSLMGPMNTEAFF. The CDR3 DNA follows: TGCGCCAGCAGCTTGATGGGACCGATGAACACTGAAGCTTTCTTT.

The J gene is TRBJ2-7, the V gene TRBV7-2, with D possibly being TRBD1 or TRBD2 (5 bases each). CDR1 is SGHTA, CDR2 FQGNSA, per germline. CDR3 length: 14 residues. Trimming took 3 bases from V and 9 from J, leaving 18 bases between them. CDR3: CASSLGPLGTRQYF. For the CDR3, the DNA is TGTGCCAGCAGCTTGGGACCACTCGGGACGCGGCAGTACTTC.

The rearrangement uses TRBV15 and TRBJ2-7; D is possibly TRBD1 or TRBD2 (5 bases each). This CDR3 comprises 13 residues. The germline gives CDR1 LNHNV, CDR2 YYDKDF (reference sequence). V lost 0 bases and J lost 6, with 9 bases in between. The CDR3 loop reads CATSRDPGAEQYF. The CDR3 DNA follows: TGTGCCACCAGCAGAGATCCCGGGGCCGAGCAGTACTTC.

This chain uses TRBV3-1 with TRBJ2-3, with D perhaps matching TRBD1 (6 bases). The germline CDR1 and CDR2 sequences are LGHDT and YNNKEL (reference sequence). Trimming pared 5 bases from V and 1 base from J, leaving 13 bases between. This CDR3 is built from 15 residues. CDR3 sequence reads: CASSVQGFGTDTQYF. The CDR3, as DNA: TGTGCCAGCAGCGTTCAGGGGTTTGGCACAGATACGCAGTATTTT.